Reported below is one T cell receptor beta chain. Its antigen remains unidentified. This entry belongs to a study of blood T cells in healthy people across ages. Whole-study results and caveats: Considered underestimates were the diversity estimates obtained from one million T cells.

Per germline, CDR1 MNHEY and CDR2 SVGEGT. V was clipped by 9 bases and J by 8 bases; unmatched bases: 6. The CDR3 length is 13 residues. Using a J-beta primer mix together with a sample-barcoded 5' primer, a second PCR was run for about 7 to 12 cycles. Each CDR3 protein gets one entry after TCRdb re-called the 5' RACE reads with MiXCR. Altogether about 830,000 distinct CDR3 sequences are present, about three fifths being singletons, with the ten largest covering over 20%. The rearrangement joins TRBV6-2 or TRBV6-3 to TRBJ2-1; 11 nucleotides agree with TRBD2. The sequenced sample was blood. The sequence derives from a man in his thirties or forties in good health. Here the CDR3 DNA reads TGTGCCAGTGGACTAGCGGGTTCTCATGAGCAGTTCTTC. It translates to CASGLAGSHEQFF.